This T cell receptor beta chain stems from a study of T cell changes during pregnancy in multiple sclerosis (dated by TCRdb to between 2018 and 2021). Context from the whole study: Changes in the T cell repertoire over the course of pregnancy were examined in this study in women with multiple sclerosis.

In the germline V gene, CDR1 corresponds to LGHNA and CDR2 to YNFKEQ. The CDR3 spans 12 residues, from the cysteine through the phenylalanine. The only DNA kept is the CDR3, 36 bases in frame from the first base. Trimming removed 11 bases from V and 7 bases from J; the gene matches leave 7 bases unexplained. A word on this clone: Its antigen specificity is not known. Per-base quality was not reported, and no clone a single base away is much larger than it.

Library construction relied on the immunoSEQ multiplex PCR assay. This immuneACCESS table, as held by TCRdb, lists in-frame sequences with V and J called but not all clones. Of the missing ones, under half trace to an unresolved V gene in checked studies; the others have no known cause. This sample is represented by tens of thousands of clones; 75% to 95% of them were singletons. The ten biggest clones cover about 5.8% of the sample. The chain was built from TRBV4-2 and TRBJ2-1; 8 bases in between match TRBD1. Here the sequenced sample was CD8+ T cells from peripheral blood mononuclear cells, taken before pregnancy. The TCR comes from a female donor with multiple sclerosis, enrolled in a pregnancy study. The base sequence is TGTGCCGCCAGGACAGGGAGGAATGAGCAGTTCTTC. Its protein is CAARTGRNEQFF.